The 13 T cell receptor beta chains in this list originate from one sample, sequenced in a study of T-cell reconstitution after alpha-beta-depleted transplantation in children. TCRbeta library preparation incorporated unique molecular identifiers. TCRdb recomputed calls from the PCR reads with MiXCR, one row per CDR3 protein. This sample has some 310,000 distinct CDR3 sequences, with roughly 25% found just once. The sequencing here drew on PBMCs, mostly from graft donor cells, taken 180 days after TCRalphabeta/CD19-depleted stem cell transplant. The receptors here all came from a male patient between 10 and 17 years old who had a stem cell transplant for acute lymphoblastic leukemia, so the T cells may come from the graft donor.

This clonotype was recorded a few times. V gene TRBV7-6 combines with J gene TRBJ2-2; the D gene is possibly TRBD2 (7 bases). Trimming took 0 bases from V and 4 from J, leaving 15 bases between them. This CDR3 is built from 17 residues. In germline, CDR1 is SGHVS, CDR2 FNYEAQ. The CDR3 here is CASSLAEGGAGTGELFF. The CDR3 DNA reads TGTGCCAGCAGCTTAGCAGAAGGGGGGGCTGGCACCGGGGAGCTGTTTTTT. Combining the CDR3 with reference TRBV7-6 and TRBJ2-2 gives the whole variable domain GAGVSQSPRYKVTKRGQDVALRCDPISGHVSLYWYRQALGQGPEFLTYFNYEAQQDKSGLPNDRFSAERPEGSISTLTIQRTEQRDSAMYRCASSLAEGGAGTGELFFGEGSRLTVL.

This clonotype was seen a handful of times. V gene TRBV7-3 combines with J gene TRBJ2-3; 12 bases align to TRBD1. The V and J ends lost 4 bases and 7 bases, in that order; junction bases with no gene match: 15. Germline loops: CDR1 SGHTA, CDR2 FQGTGA. The length of the CDR3 is 18 residues. CDR3 region: CASSSETGTGGLLNTQYF. CDR3 DNA: TGTGCCAGCAGCTCAGAAACCGGGACAGGGGGCCTTTTGAATACGCAGTATTTT.

This rearrangement joins TRBV6-1 to TRBJ1-3, with a weak D call TRBD1 (5 bases). Deletions cut 5 bases from V and 9 bases from J, with 20 bases between. Germline CDR1 MNHNS, CDR2 SASEGT. CDR3 length: 15 amino acids. This chain's CDR3 is CASSRQSPLELTIYF. The CDR3 nucleotides are TGTGCCAGCAGTCGACAGTCTCCCTTGGAACTCACCATATATTTT.

In regard to this clonotype: Compared with germline, one end of the junction differs, possibly owing to a read error. The chain carries TRBV12-3 or TRBV12-4 and TRBJ2-7; D may correspond to TRBD1 or TRBD2 (6 bases each). The CDR3 consists of 17 residues. In DNA, the CDR3 is TGTGCCACCGGGGGCGCGGGTGGTATCGGGATTCCTTACGGGCAGTACTTC. This codes for CATGGAGGIGIPYGQYF.

In this sample, this clonotype turned up a few times. V is TRBV15 and J is TRBJ1-3, with 8 bases matching TRBD1. Germline V gives CDR1 LNHNV, CDR2 YYDKDF (reference sequence). This CDR3 contains 15 residues. With V trimmed by 1 base and J by 4 bases, 3 bases remained unmatched. CDR3 bases: TGTGCCACCAGCAGAGCCGGGACAGGAGGAAACACCATATATTTT. Protein: CATSRAGTGGNTIYF.

The gene calls are TRBV29-1 and TRBJ1-1, with 7 bases aligning to TRBD1. The CDR3 totals 15 residues. Germline CDR1 reads SQVTM; CDR2 reads ANQGSEA. The junction had 11 bases not matched to a gene; V was cut back by 2 bases and J by 5 bases. The CDR3 DNA is TGCAGCGTTGAAACCCGACAGGGTGGAGGGACTGAAGCTTTCTTT. Translation: CSVETRQGGGTEAFF.

CDR3: CASSPLIAVTDTQYF. In DNA form, the CDR3 reads TGTGCCAGCTCACCACTGATAGCGGTGACAGATACGCAGTATTTT. The chain carries TRBV18 and TRBJ2-3, with D possibly being TRBD2 (6 bases). The germline V gene has CDR1 KGHSH and CDR2 LQKENI. Trimming took off 1 base at V and 3 bases at J, with 11 bases between the two ends. The CDR3 is 15 amino acids.

This clonotype was seen a few times. This rearrangement joins TRBV12-3 or TRBV12-4 to TRBJ2-1; maybe TRBD2 (5 bases). The V end was cut by 8 bases, the J end by 5 bases, with 16 bases between. The CDR3 contains 14 residues. CDR3 DNA: TGTGCCAGCGTCCCTGGCGGGTTGAACAATGAGCAGTTCTTC. This gives the protein CASVPGGLNNEQFF.

This clonotype showed up just a few times. J is TRBJ2-1 and V is TRBV20-1, with a weak D call TRBD2 (5 bases). This CDR3 region has 17 residues. Germline V CDR1 and CDR2: DFQATT, SNEGSKA (reference sequence). Trimming removed 4 bases from V and 3 bases from J, with 22 bases in between. The CDR3 loop is CSATTNSRGMVYNEQFF. In DNA form, the CDR3 reads TGCAGTGCTACCACCAATAGCCGGGGTATGGTCTACAATGAGCAGTTCTTC.

V is TRBV15 and J is TRBJ2-7; 12 positions match TRBD2. The CDR3 is 14 residues long. Germline CDR1 is LNHNV and CDR2 is YYDKDF (reference sequence). V trimming: 2 bases; J trimming: 5 bases; junction bases outside the gene matches: 1. CDR3 residues: CATSRLAGGDEQYF. CDR3 DNA sequence: TGTGCCACCAGCAGACTAGCGGGAGGGGACGAGCAGTACTTC.

The chain has TRBV12-5 and TRBJ2-7; tentative D call: TRBD2 (5 bases). Germline V CDR1 and CDR2: LGHNT, FRNRAP. The CDR3 sequence is 14 residues long. Between the trimmed V and J ends, which lost 0 bases and 3 bases, there was a span of 9 bases. The CDR3: CASGLVGAFYEQYF. In DNA form, the CDR3 reads TGTGCTAGTGGTTTGGTGGGAGCTTTCTACGAGCAGTACTTC.

This clonotype was counted between two and nine times. This chain joins TRBV21-1 and TRBJ2-3; no DNA check was done on the table's D call, TRBD1. TRBV21-1 constitutes a pseudogene. The CDR3 consists of 21 residues. The CDR3, as DNA: TGTGCCAGCAGCAATAAATCCGGGACAGGGTCTGCAAGGCGAAACACAGATACGCAGTATTTT. Translation: CASSNKSGTGSARRNTDTQYF.

This clonotype has just a few counts. The V and J genes are TRBV11-2 and TRBJ2-1; 7 bases agree with TRBD2. The germline V gene has CDR1 SGHAT and CDR2 FQNNGV. The CDR3 spans 16 residues. V dropped 2 bases and J dropped 3; count of bases not matched to a gene: 7. The DNA for the CDR3 is TGTGCCAGCAGCTTAATGGTCGCTAGCGGCTACAATGAGCAGTTCTTC. It is translated as CASSLMVASGYNEQFF. Together with reference TRBV11-2 and TRBJ2-1, the CDR3 gives the full variable domain: EAGVAQSPRYKIIEKRQSVAFWCNPISGHATLYWYQQILGQGPKLLIQFQNNGVVDDSQLPKDRFSAERLKGVDSTLKIQPAKLEDSAVYLCASSLMVASGYNEQFFGPGTRLTVL.